The present T cell receptor (beta chain) was sequenced within a study of shared clonotypes between healthy human individuals. Overall study findings and caveats: The researchers took only blood, and tissue repertoires probably look different. Clonotypes shared by all four donors outscored non-shared clonotypes in generation probability.

It was into CD45RA+ naive and CD45RA-negative memory subsets that the CD4+ cells were split. V lost 4 bases and J 1 base, leaving 10 bases between the germline ends. CDR3 size: 15 residues. Germline CDR1 reads MNHNS; CDR2 reads SASEGT. Assay: immunoSEQ multiplex PCR; the TCRdb copy retains only in-frame clones and omits some. The sample lists approximately 1,500,000 clones, nearly 99% occurring once. Note on this clone: The antigen is not known.

The sequencing input was naive CD4+ T cells sorted from blood. Subset noted: CD45RA+ positively selected. The chain has TRBV6-1 and TRBJ2-2; D is undetermined. The sequence was obtained from a man aged 30-40 years in good health. In DNA form, the CDR3 reads TGTGCCAGCAGTGCACTGACCGGGAACACCGGGGAGCTGTTTTTT. Its translation is CASSALTGNTGELFF.